These 4 T cell receptor beta chains were sequenced from one sample in a study of TIL therapy for anti-PD-1-resistant metastatic lung cancer. The immunoSEQ assay was v3. The protocol was immunoSEQ multiplex PCR, while the TCRdb copy is restricted to in-frame clones and leaves out a portion. The table includes under 65,000 clones, over 75% detected once. Time point given: pre-treatment sample, taken before nivolumab and TIL therapy. The specimen comprised blood, sampled at baseline. The receptor source for this set is a person between 25 and 79 years old with non-small cell lung cancer.

This sequence joins TRBV7-9 and TRBJ2-7; 10 bases fit TRBD1. The CDR3 sequence is 15 residues long. The germline V gene has CDR1 SEHNR and CDR2 FQNEAQ (reference sequence). Germline trimming cut 4 bases from V and 0 bases from J; bases unmatched to any gene: 3. This chain's CDR3 is CASSWDRGGSYEQYF. The CDR3 region has the DNA TGTGCCAGCAGCTGGGACAGGGGAGGCTCCTACGAGCAGTACTTC.

CDR3 in DNA: TGTGCCAGCAGCCCGGTGACTAGTCACAATGAGCAGTTCTTC. It encodes CASSPVTSHNEQFF. The V call is TRBV7-3, the J call TRBJ2-1; possible D gene TRBD2, 6 bases. The CDR3 has 14 amino acids. Trimming pared 5 bases from V and 5 bases from J, leaving 13 bases between. Germline CDR1 reads SGHTA; CDR2 reads FQGTGA. Complete variable domain (other parts from reference TRBV7-3 and TRBJ2-1): GAGVSQTPSNKVTEKGKYVELRCDPISGHTALYWYRQSLGQGPEFLIYFQGTGAADDSGLPNDRFFAVRPEGSVSTLKIQRTERGDSAVYLCASSPVTSHNEQFFGPGTRLTVL.

CDR3 sequence (DNA): TGCGCCAGCACCCAGACTTCTAGCACAGATACGCAGTATTTT. Translated: CASTQTSSTDTQYF. This rearrangement joins TRBV5-1 to TRBJ2-3; D is unresolved. Looked up from germline, CDR1 is SGHRS and CDR2 is YFSETQ. The V and J ends lost 6 bases and 0 bases respectively, with 11 bases between them. CDR3 length: 14 amino acids. The entire variable domain, with the rest obtained from reference TRBV5-1 and TRBJ2-3, is as follows: KAGVTQTPRYLIKTRGQQVTLSCSPISGHRSVSWYQQTPGQGLQFLFEYFSETQRNKGNFPGRFSGRQFSNSRSEMNVSTLELGDSALYLCASTQTSSTDTQYFGPGTRLTVL.

The CDR3 spells CASSQESQIGYEQYF. The CDR3 DNA reads TGCGCCAGCAGCCAAGAAAGCCAAATAGGCTACGAGCAGTACTTC. This chain joins TRBV4-3 and TRBJ2-7; no clear D. This CDR3 comprises 15 residues. V lost 0 bases, J lost 3 bases, and 12 bases lay in between. Germline V CDR1 and CDR2: LGHNA, YSLEER.